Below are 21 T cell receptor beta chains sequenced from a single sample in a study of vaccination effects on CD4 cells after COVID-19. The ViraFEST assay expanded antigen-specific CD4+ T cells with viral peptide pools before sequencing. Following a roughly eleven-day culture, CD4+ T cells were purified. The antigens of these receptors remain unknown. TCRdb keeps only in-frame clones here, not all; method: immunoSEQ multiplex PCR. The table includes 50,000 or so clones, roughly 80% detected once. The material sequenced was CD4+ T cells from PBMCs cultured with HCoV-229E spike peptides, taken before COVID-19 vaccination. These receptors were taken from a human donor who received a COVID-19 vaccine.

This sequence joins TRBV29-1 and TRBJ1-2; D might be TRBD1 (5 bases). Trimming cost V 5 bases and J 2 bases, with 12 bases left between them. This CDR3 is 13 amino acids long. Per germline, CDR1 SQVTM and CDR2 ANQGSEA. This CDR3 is CSVFSTANYGYTF. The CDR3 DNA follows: TGCAGCGTTTTTTCGACAGCAAACTATGGCTACACCTTC.

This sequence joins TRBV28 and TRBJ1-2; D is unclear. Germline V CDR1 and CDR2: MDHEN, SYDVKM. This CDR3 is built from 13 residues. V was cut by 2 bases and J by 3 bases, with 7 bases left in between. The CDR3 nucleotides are TGTGCCAGCAGTTTACAAGCCCACTATGGCTACACCTTC. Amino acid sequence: CASSLQAHYGYTF.

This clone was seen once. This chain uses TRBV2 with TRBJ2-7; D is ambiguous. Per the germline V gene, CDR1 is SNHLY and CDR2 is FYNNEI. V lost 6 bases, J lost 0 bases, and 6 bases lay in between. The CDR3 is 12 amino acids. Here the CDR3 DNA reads TGTGCCAGCAGGGTCGGCTCCTACGAGCAGTACGTC. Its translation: CASRVGSYEQYV.

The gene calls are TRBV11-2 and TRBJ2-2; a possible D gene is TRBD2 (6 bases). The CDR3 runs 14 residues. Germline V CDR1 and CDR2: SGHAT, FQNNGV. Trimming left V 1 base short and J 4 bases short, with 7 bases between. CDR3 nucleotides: TGTGCCAGCAGCTTAGTCGGGGGCACCGGGGAGCTGTTTTTT. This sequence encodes CASSLVGGTGELFF.

The CDR3 DNA follows: TGTGCCAGCAGCCGCCTCGGAGAAGGGATGAACACTGAAGCTTTCTTT. This translates into CASSRLGEGMNTEAFF. This chain links TRBV7-3 with TRBJ1-1; D gene unclear. The V end lost 5 bases, the J end lost 0 bases, and 16 bases lay between the germline ends. The CDR3 consists of 16 residues. In germline, CDR1 is SGHTA, CDR2 FQGTGA.

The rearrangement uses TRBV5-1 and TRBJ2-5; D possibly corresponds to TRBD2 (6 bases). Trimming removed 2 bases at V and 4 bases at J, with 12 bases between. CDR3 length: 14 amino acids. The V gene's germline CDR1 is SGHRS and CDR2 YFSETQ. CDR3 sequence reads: CASSFREVGETQYF. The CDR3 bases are TGCGCCAGCAGCTTCAGGGAGGTCGGAGAGACCCAGTACTTC. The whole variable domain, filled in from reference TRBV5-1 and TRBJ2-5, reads KAGVTQTPRYLIKTRGQQVTLSCSPISGHRSVSWYQQTPGQGLQFLFEYFSETQRNKGNFPGRFSGRQFSNSRSEMNVSTLELGDSALYLCASSFREVGETQYFGPGTRLLVL.

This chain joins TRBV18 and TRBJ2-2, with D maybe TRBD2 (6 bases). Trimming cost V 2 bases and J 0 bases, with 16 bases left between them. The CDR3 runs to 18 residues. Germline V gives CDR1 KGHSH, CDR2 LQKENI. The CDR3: CASSPEGLATSNTGELFF. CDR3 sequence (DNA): TGTGCCAGCTCACCAGAAGGCCTAGCGACCTCGAACACCGGGGAGCTGTTTTTT. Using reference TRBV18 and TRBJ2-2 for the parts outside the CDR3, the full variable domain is NAGVMQNPRHLVRRRGQEARLRCSPMKGHSHVYWYRQLPEEGLKFMVYLQKENIIDESGMPKERFSAEFPKEGPSILRIQQVVRGDSAAYFCASSPEGLATSNTGELFFGEGSRLTVL.

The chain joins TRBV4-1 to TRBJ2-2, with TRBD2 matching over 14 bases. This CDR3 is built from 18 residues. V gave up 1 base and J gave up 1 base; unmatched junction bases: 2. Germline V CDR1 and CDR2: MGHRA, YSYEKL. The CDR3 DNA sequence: TGCGCCAGCAGCCAAGGACTAGCGGGGGGGAAGAACACCGGGGAGCTGTTTTTT. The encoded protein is CASSQGLAGGKNTGELFF.

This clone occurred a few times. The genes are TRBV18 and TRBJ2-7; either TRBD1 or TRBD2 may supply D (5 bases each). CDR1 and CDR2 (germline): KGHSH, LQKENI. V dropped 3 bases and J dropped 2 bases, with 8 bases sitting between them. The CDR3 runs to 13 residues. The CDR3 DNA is TGTGCCAGCTCACCTGGGGGTCCCTACGAGCAGTACGTC. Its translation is CASSPGGPYEQYV.

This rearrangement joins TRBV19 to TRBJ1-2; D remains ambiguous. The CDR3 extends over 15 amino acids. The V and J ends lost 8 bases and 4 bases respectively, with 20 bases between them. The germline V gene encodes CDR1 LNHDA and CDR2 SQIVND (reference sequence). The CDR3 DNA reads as TGTGCCAGTTCGGCCTTTAAGGGAACCGGCTATGGCTACACCTTC. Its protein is CASSAFKGTGYGYTF.

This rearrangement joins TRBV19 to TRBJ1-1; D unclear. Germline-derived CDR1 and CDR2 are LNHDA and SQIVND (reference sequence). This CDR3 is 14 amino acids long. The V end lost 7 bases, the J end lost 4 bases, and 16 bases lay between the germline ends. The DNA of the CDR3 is TGTGCCAGTACCTCAGCGGGGAGTGTCACTGAAGCTTTCTTT. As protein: CASTSAGSVTEAFF.

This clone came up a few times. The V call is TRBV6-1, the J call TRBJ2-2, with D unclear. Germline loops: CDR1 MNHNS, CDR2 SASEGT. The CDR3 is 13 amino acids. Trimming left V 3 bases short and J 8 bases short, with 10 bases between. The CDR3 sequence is CASSDAPSGELFF. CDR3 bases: TGTGCCAGCAGTGACGCGCCGTCTGGGGAGCTGTTTTTT.

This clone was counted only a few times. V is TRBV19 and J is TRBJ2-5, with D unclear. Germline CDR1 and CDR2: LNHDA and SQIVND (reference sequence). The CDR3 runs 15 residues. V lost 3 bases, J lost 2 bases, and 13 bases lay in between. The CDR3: CASSMGPGRQETQYF. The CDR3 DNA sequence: TGTGCCAGTAGTATGGGTCCCGGGCGGCAAGAGACCCAGTACTTC.

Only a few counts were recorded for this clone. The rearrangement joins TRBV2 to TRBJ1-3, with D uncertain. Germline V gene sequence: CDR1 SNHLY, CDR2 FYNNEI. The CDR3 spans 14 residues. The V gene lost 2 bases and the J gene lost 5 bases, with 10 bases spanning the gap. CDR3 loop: CASSELRDRNTIYF. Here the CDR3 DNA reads TGTGCCAGCAGTGAACTTCGGGATAGAAACACCATATATTTT. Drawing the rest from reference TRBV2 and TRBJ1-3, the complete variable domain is EPEVTQTPSHQVTQMGQEVILRCVPISNHLYFYWYRQILGQKVEFLVSFYNNEISEKSEIFDDQFSVERPDGSNFTLKIRSTKLEDSAMYFCASSELRDRNTIYFGEGSWLTVV.

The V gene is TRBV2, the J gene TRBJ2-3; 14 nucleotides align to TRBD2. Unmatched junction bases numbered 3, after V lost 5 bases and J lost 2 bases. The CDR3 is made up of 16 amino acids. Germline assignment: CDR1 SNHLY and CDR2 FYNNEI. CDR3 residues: CASSRGLAGDTDTQYF. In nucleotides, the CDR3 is TGTGCCAGCAGTAGGGGACTAGCGGGGGACACAGATACGCAGTATTTT.

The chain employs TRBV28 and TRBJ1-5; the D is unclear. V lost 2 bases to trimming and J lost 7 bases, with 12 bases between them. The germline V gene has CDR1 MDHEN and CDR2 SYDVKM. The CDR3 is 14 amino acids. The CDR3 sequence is CASSLVILRQPQHF. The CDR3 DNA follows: TGTGCCAGCAGTTTAGTAATTTTGAGGCAGCCCCAGCATTTT.

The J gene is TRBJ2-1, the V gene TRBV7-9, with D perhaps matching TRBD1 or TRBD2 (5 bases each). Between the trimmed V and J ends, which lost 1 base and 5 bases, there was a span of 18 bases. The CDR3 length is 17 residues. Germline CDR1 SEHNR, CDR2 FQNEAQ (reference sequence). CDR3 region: CASSLVSMGDQDNEQFF. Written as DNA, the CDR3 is TGTGCCAGCAGCTTAGTATCGATGGGGGATCAGGACAATGAGCAGTTCTTC.

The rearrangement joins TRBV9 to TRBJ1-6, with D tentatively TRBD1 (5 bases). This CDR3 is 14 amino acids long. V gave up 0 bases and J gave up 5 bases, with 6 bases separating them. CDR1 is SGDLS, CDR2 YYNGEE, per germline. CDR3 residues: CASSVGQHNSPLHF. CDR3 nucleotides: TGTGCCAGCAGCGTAGGACAGCATAATTCACCCCTCCACTTT.

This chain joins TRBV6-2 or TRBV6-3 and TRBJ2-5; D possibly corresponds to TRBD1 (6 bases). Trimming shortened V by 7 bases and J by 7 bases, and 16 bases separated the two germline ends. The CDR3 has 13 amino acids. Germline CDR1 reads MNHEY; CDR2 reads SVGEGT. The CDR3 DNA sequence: TGTGCCAGCAACCCCGGACAGTTTATGACCCAGTACTTC. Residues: CASNPGQFMTQYF.

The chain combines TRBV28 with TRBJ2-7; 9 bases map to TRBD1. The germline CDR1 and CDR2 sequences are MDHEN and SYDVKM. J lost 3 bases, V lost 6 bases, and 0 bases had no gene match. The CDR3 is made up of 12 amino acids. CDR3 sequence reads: CASRTGGYEQYV. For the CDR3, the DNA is TGTGCCAGCAGGACAGGGGGCTACGAGCAGTACGTC.

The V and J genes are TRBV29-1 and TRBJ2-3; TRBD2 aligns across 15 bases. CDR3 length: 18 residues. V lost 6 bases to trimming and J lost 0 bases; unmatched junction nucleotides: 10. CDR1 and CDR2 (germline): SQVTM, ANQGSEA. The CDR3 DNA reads TGCAGCGTACTAGGGACTAGCGGGGGGCAGGCTAGCACAGATACGCAGTATTTT. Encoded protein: CSVLGTSGGQASTDTQYF.